The 20 T cell receptor beta chains listed next were all sequenced from one sample in a study of blood T cell repertoires in COVID-19. The method was immunoSEQ multiplex PCR; TCRdb's version includes in-frame clones alone and lacks a portion of them. The sample shows over 200,000 clones, approximately 90% of them seen only once. The sequencing sample was made of PBMCs or T cells enriched from blood (not recorded which). These receptors all stem from a man aged 30-40 years who had recovered from COVID-19.

The chain is built from TRBV18 and TRBJ2-5, with unresolved D. Germline CDR1 KGHSH, CDR2 LQKENI. The CDR3 is 13 amino acids. V was cut by 3 bases and J by 5 bases, with 10 bases left in between. CDR3 sequence (DNA): TGTGCCAGCTCACCGATTCCCAGTGAGACCCAGTACTTC. Its translation is CASSPIPSETQYF. Looking up the rest from reference TRBV18 and TRBJ2-5 gives the full variable domain: NAGVMQNPRHLVRRRGQEARLRCSPMKGHSHVYWYRQLPEEGLKFMVYLQKENIIDESGMPKERFSAEFPKEGPSILRIQQVVRGDSAAYFCASSPIPSETQYFGPGTRLLVL.

The rearrangement joins TRBV5-6 to TRBJ1-3; 7 positions match TRBD1. Unmatched junction bases numbered 11, after V lost 2 bases and J lost 0 bases. The CDR3 covers 18 residues. Germline assignment: CDR1 SGHDT and CDR2 YYEEEE. The CDR3 is CASSFFGQGVYSGNTIYF. The CDR3 DNA is TGTGCCAGCAGCTTTTTTGGTCAGGGGGTTTACTCTGGAAACACCATATATTTT.

V is TRBV19 and J is TRBJ2-7, with 8 bases identical to TRBD2. CDR1 and CDR2 (germline): LNHDA, SQIVND (reference sequence). The V gene end was trimmed by 9 bases and the J gene end by 1 base; junction bases not matched to a gene: 11. The CDR3 length is 15 residues. In DNA form, the CDR3 reads TGTGCCAGCAGGCCGACTAGCGCCGATTCCTACGAGCAGTACTTC. This sequence encodes CASRPTSADSYEQYF.

J is TRBJ1-3 and V is TRBV27, with D tentatively TRBD1 (6 bases). The length of the CDR3 is 15 residues. Trimming took off 9 bases at V and 0 bases at J, with 15 bases between the two ends. Per the germline V gene, CDR1 is MNHEY and CDR2 is SMNVEV (reference sequence). CDR3: CARPPGQSSGNTIYF. CDR3 in DNA: TGTGCCAGGCCGCCCGGACAGTCCTCTGGAAACACCATATATTTT.

This clone was seen once. J is TRBJ2-1 and V is TRBV3-1 (or the pseudogene TRBV3-2); 7 bases match TRBD2. Trimming at V came to 0 bases and at J to 4 bases, leaving 9 bases not matched to a gene. The CDR3 runs 17 residues. Per the germline V gene, CDR1 is LGHDT and CDR2 is YNNKEL (reference sequence). The CDR3 nucleotides are TGTGCCAGCAGCCAAGATCTAGCGGCTAGCGGTTACAATGAGCAGTTCTTC. This codes for CASSQDLAASGYNEQFF.

The chain recombines TRBV2 with TRBJ2-7; 8 nucleotides line up with TRBD1. With 5 bases clipped from V and 3 bases from J, the junction kept 3 bases outside the gene matches. The CDR3 length is 13 residues. The germline gives CDR1 SNHLY, CDR2 FYNNEI. This CDR3 is CASSFGTGYEQYF. As DNA, the CDR3 is TGTGCCAGCAGTTTCGGGACAGGCTACGAGCAGTACTTC. Drawing the rest from reference TRBV2 and TRBJ2-7, the complete variable domain is EPEVTQTPSHQVTQMGQEVILRCVPISNHLYFYWYRQILGQKVEFLVSFYNNEISEKSEIFDDQFSVERPDGSNFTLKIRSTKLEDSAMYFCASSFGTGYEQYFGPGTRLTVT.

V usage is TRBV5-1 and J usage is TRBJ2-1, with 10 bases matching TRBD2. CDR1 SGHRS and CDR2 YFSETQ come from the germline V gene. With V trimmed by 2 bases and J by 6 bases, 8 bases remained unmatched. CDR3 length: 16 residues. The CDR3 sequence is CASSFRSGGPVNEQFF. Written as DNA, the CDR3 is TGCGCCAGCAGCTTCCGTAGCGGGGGGCCGGTCAATGAGCAGTTCTTC.

The genes are TRBV28 and TRBJ1-2, with D unclear. The CDR3 runs to 12 residues. Germline V gene data show CDR1 as MDHEN and CDR2 as SYDVKM. The V end lost 3 bases, the J end lost 4 bases, and 6 bases lay between the germline ends. The DNA for the CDR3 is TGTGCCAGCAGTTTCGCCAGCTATGGCTACACCTTC. It codes for CASSFASYGYTF.

The chain couples TRBV28 to TRBJ1-5, with D perhaps matching TRBD1 (6 bases). Per germline, CDR1 MDHEN and CDR2 SYDVKM. The CDR3 is 12 amino acids. V lost 6 bases and J 9 bases, leaving 12 bases between the germline ends. The CDR3 DNA is TGTGCCAGCAGAGAAGAGGACAGGCCCCAGCATTTT. This translates into CASREEDRPQHF.

This clone was counted a few times. The rearrangement joins TRBV6-5 to TRBJ2-1; a possible D gene is TRBD1 (5 bases). The CDR3 sequence is 15 residues long. Trimming shortened V by 5 bases and J by 2 bases, and 13 bases separated the two germline ends. CDR1 MNHEY and CDR2 SVGAGI come from the germline V gene. This CDR3 is CASSRRTDTYNEQFF. CDR3 DNA sequence: TGTGCCAGCAGTCGCCGAACGGACACCTACAATGAGCAGTTCTTC.

The chain recombines TRBV28 with TRBJ1-2, with 7 bases matching TRBD1. The CDR3 runs 13 residues. Per the germline V gene, CDR1 is MDHEN and CDR2 is SYDVKM. Trimming cost V 10 bases and J 1 base; bases outside gene matches: 6. Here the CDR3 reads CATHRDSNYGYTF. CDR3 sequence (DNA): TGTGCCACACACCGGGACAGTAACTATGGCTACACCTTC.

The chain joins TRBV27 to TRBJ1-1; TRBD1 matches 7 bases. Germline CDR1 is MNHEY and CDR2 is SMNVEV (reference sequence). V dropped 5 bases and J dropped 7; count of bases not matched to a gene: 4. The CDR3 covers 12 residues. The DNA for the CDR3 is TGTGCCAGCAGTACAGGGGCGAGTGAAGCTTTCTTT. It translates to CASSTGASEAFF.

The chain uses TRBV5-1 and TRBJ2-2; D remains unclear. Germline CDR1 and CDR2: SGHRS and YFSETQ. There are 11 residues in the CDR3. The V end lost 6 bases, the J end lost 5 bases, and 5 bases lay between the germline ends. CDR3 nucleotide sequence: TGCGCCAGCAAGGAGACCGGGGAGCTGTTTTTT. Its protein product is CASKETGELFF.

The chain employs TRBV30 and TRBJ1-1; no definite D call. Germline CDR1 is GTSNPN and CDR2 is SVGIG (reference sequence). This CDR3 has 13 residues. The V and J ends lost 3 bases and 0 bases respectively, with 8 bases between them. The CDR3 nucleotides read TGTGCCTGGAGGTACGGAGTGAACACTGAAGCTTTCTTT. Translating gives CAWRYGVNTEAFF.

The chain links TRBV5-3 to TRBJ1-5; TRBD1 agrees at 9 bases. TRBV5-3 is classed as an ORF, of uncertain function. V shed 0 bases and J 3 bases; nucleotides not matched to a gene: 4. The CDR3 is 16 amino acids. The CDR3 coding sequence is TGTGCCAGAAGCTTGGTCGGGACAGGGATCAATCAGCCCCAGCATTTT. Residues: CARSLVGTGINQPQHF.

The chain joins TRBV5-8 to TRBJ2-3; D is possibly TRBD2 (6 bases). Germline V lookup: CDR1 SGHTS, CDR2 YDEGEE. The CDR3 is 15 residues long. V lost 0 bases, J lost 2 bases, and 10 bases lay in between. CDR3 sequence reads: CASSLGSGNTDTQYF. In DNA form, the CDR3 reads TGTGCCAGCAGCTTGGGTAGCGGAAACACAGATACGCAGTATTTT.

The rearrangement links TRBV28 to TRBJ2-1; 10 bases are a match to TRBD2. V trimming: 3 bases; J trimming: 3 bases; junction bases outside the gene matches: 23. The CDR3 runs 22 residues. CDR1 and CDR2 (germline): MDHEN, SYDVKM. CDR3 loop: CASSLVEERRTSGAGLYNEQFF. The CDR3, as DNA: TGTGCCAGCAGTTTGGTTGAAGAGCGGAGGACTAGCGGCGCCGGACTCTACAATGAGCAGTTCTTC.

This clone occurred many times. The rearrangement links TRBV6-2 or TRBV6-3 to TRBJ2-3, with a tentative D call TRBD1 (5 bases). The germline V gene has CDR1 MNHEY and CDR2 SVGEGT. Deletions cut 5 bases from V and 5 bases from J, with 11 bases between. This CDR3 has 13 residues. The CDR3 nucleotides read TGTGCCAGCAGTAACAGGATTAAAGATACGCAGTATTTT. Translating gives CASSNRIKDTQYF.

The chain recombines TRBV19 with TRBJ1-1; unclear D gene. Looked up from germline, CDR1 is LNHDA and CDR2 is SQIVND (reference sequence). V was shortened by 6 bases and J by 1 base, with 6 bases between the two germline ends. This CDR3 comprises 12 residues. The CDR3 protein is CASRAGNTEAFF. The CDR3 DNA reads TGTGCCAGTAGGGCAGGGAACACTGAAGCTTTCTTT.

This sequence joins TRBV6-4 and TRBJ2-7; TRBD2 matches at 10 bases. Trimming cost V 2 bases and J 2 bases; bases outside gene matches: 18. The CDR3 contains 20 residues. Germline loops: CDR1 MRHNA, CDR2 SNTAGT. CDR3 residues: CASSDRGPRASGGPTYEQYF. The CDR3, as DNA: TGTGCCAGCAGTGACCGGGGCCCCCGGGCTAGCGGGGGACCAACCTACGAGCAGTACTTC.